This TCR beta chain came from a study of T cells in Graves' hyperthyroidism and ophthalmopathy. Study details: Peripheral blood was obtained at initial diagnosis, preceding any treatment. Study-level points and caveats: Separating ophthalmopathy from stable hyperthyroidism was achieved by a 13 V-J model.

This clonotype was counted at least ten times. Its antigen remains unknown. The CDR3 runs 15 residues. V shed 3 bases, J shed 7 bases, and the junction held 7 bases outside the gene matches. Germline CDR1 is MNHEY and CDR2 is SMNVEV (reference sequence). It was uncontrolled infection, other autoimmune disease, pregnancy or lactation that excluded patients. Every diagnosis used clinical symptoms, serum thyroxine and TRAb, thyroid ultrasound and orbital computed tomography. Amplified TCR beta CDR3 regions derived from RNA transcripts. The TCR CDR3 was amplified in a first-round RT-PCR using the HTBI primer set. TCRdb reprocessed the multiplex PCR reads via MiXCR and lists one record per CDR3 protein. The sample lists approximately 260,000 distinct CDR3 sequences, nearly 15% seen once, with more than 30% in the top ten.

This TCR derives from a woman between 50 and 59 years old with Graves' hyperthyroidism that later progressed to Graves' ophthalmopathy. V is TRBV27 and J is TRBJ1-2, with 11 bases fitting TRBD1. The sequencing sample was made of blood. CDR3 DNA: TGTGCCAGCAGTTTGCGGACAGGGGGCTCGAGTGGCTACACCTTC. Encoded protein: CASSLRTGGSSGYTF.